One sample yielded the 27 T cell receptor beta chains listed below, sequenced in a study of human T cells and chemical hapten exposure. Time point specified: patch test 2, 6 weeks after DPC sensitization. The treatment denotes: therapeutic diphenylcyclopropenone sensitization with weekly scalp DPC. From the RACE reads, TCRdb called clonotypes with MiXCR, one entry per CDR3 protein. Seen here are fewer than 95,000 distinct CDR3 sequences, 11% observed once, and the top ten hold 2.2%. Source: whole blood, taken in connection with sensitization to the hapten diphenylcyclopropenone (DPC). The receptors derive from a man in his forties or fifties with alopecia areata. Some clones in this sample may be carry-over from other donors' samples.

This clonotype was detected only a few times. The chain carries TRBV7-9 and TRBJ1-6; D unclear. V was cut by 1 base and J by 6 bases, with 10 bases left in between. CDR1 and CDR2 (germline): SEHNR, FQNEAQ (reference sequence). The length of the CDR3 is 15 residues. CDR3 region: CASSLGEQINSPLHF. As DNA, the CDR3 is TGTGCCAGCAGCTTAGGCGAACAGATTAATTCACCCCTCCACTTT. Full variable domain (missing parts from reference TRBV7-9 and TRBJ1-6): DTGVSQNPRHKITKRGQNVTFRCDPISEHNRLYWYRQTLGQGPEFLTYFQNEAQLEKSRLLSDRFSAERPKGSFSTLEIQRTEQGDSAMYLCASSLGEQINSPLHFGNGTRLTVT.

In this sample, this clonotype turned up a few times. The genes are TRBV11-1 and TRBJ2-1, with TRBD2 identical over 8 bases. Germline CDR1 SGHAT, CDR2 FQDESV (reference sequence). V shed 5 bases, J shed 4 bases, and the junction held 13 bases outside the gene matches. This CDR3 has 17 amino acids. The CDR3 bases are TGTGCCAGCAGCCCTATACTTAGCGGGGACCTTTACAATGAGCAGTTCTTC. This sequence encodes CASSPILSGDLYNEQFF.

This clonotype has at least ten counts. The chain has TRBV7-6 and TRBJ2-7, with a weak D call TRBD1 (6 bases). Trimming took 5 bases from V and 9 from J, leaving 11 bases between them. The CDR3 contains 11 residues. In germline, CDR1 is SGHVS, CDR2 FNYEAQ. DNA for the CDR3: TGTGCCAGCAGCGAGGGGACATTGCAGTACTTC. It codes for CASSEGTLQYF.

This chain connects TRBV19 to TRBJ1-5; D is uncertain. V gave up 3 bases and J gave up 7 bases, with 10 bases separating them. CDR1 is LNHDA, CDR2 SQIVND, per germline (reference sequence). This CDR3 comprises 13 residues. CDR3 nucleotide sequence: TGTGCCAGTAGTATCGCGCTTGAGCAGCCCCAGCATTTT. Translated, it gives CASSIALEQPQHF.

This chain links TRBV7-2 with TRBJ2-1; unclear D gene. CDR3 size: 15 residues. With 1 base removed from V and 5 bases from J, the gap between germline ends came to 12 bases. Looked up from germline, CDR1 is SGHTA and CDR2 is FQGNSA. The CDR3 loop is CASSLGGGRDNEQFF. The CDR3 DNA is TGTGCCAGCAGCTTAGGGGGTGGCAGAGACAATGAGCAGTTCTTC.

In this sample, this clonotype turned up many times. The CDR3 coding sequence is TGCAGTGCTAGTTCCCCCACTGAAGCTTTCTTT. This sequence encodes CSASSPTEAFF. The chain is built from TRBV20-1 and TRBJ1-1, with D uncertain. The length of the CDR3 is 11 residues. The germline V and J ends were trimmed by 3 bases and 4 bases, with 6 bases remaining between them. Looked up from germline, CDR1 is DFQATT and CDR2 is SNEGSKA (reference sequence).

Only one count was recorded for this clonotype. The chain carries TRBV7-2 and TRBJ2-1, with 13 bases aligning to TRBD2. The CDR3 covers 16 residues. Germline V gene data show CDR1 as SGHTA and CDR2 as FQGNSA. V was clipped by 1 base and J by 7 bases; unmatched bases: 4. CDR3 nucleotides: TGTGCCAGCAGCTTAGTCGGACTAGCGGGAGTAAATGAGCAGTTCTTC. It translates to CASSLVGLAGVNEQFF.

This clonotype was seen repeatedly, ten times or more. V gene TRBV27 combines with J gene TRBJ2-7; D assignment may be TRBD1 or TRBD2 (7 bases each). Looked up from germline, CDR1 is MNHEY and CDR2 is SMNVEV (reference sequence). CDR3 length equals 15 residues. Between the trimmed V and J ends, which lost 4 bases and 3 bases, there was a span of 16 bases. Here the CDR3 DNA reads TGTGCCAGCAGTTCTCAGGGGGGGGAGGACTACGAGCAGTACTTC. Translating it yields CASSSQGGEDYEQYF.

The sample holds many counts of this clonotype. The chain recombines TRBV24-1 with TRBJ2-7; D ambiguous. V lost 2 bases, J lost 5 bases, and 9 bases lay in between. The CDR3 totals 13 residues. Germline assignment: CDR1 KGHDR and CDR2 SFDVKD. Here the CDR3 DNA reads TGTGCCACCAGTGATTCCAGTCTCCACGAGCAGTACTTC. It specifies CATSDSSLHEQYF.

This clonotype has a count of ten or more. The chain is built from TRBV24-1 and TRBJ1-2; no clear D. CDR3 size: 17 residues. Trimming pared 1 base from V and 4 bases from J, leaving 18 bases between. CDR1 KGHDR and CDR2 SFDVKD come from the germline V gene. The CDR3 protein is CATSDFPRQPELYGYTF. CDR3 nucleotide sequence: TGTGCCACCAGTGATTTCCCTAGGCAGCCGGAGCTCTATGGCTACACCTTC.

The rearrangement joins TRBV5-1 to TRBJ2-2, with a tentative D call TRBD2 (5 bases). Germline V gives CDR1 SGHRS, CDR2 YFSETQ. The CDR3 loop spans 15 amino acids. V dropped 0 bases and J dropped 7 bases, with 13 bases sitting between them. The CDR3 region is CASSLVSGVVGELFF. The CDR3 nucleotides read TGCGCCAGCAGCTTGGTTTCCGGGGTAGTCGGGGAGCTGTTTTTT. The whole variable domain, filled in from reference TRBV5-1 and TRBJ2-2, reads KAGVTQTPRYLIKTRGQQVTLSCSPISGHRSVSWYQQTPGQGLQFLFEYFSETQRNKGNFPGRFSGRQFSNSRSEMNVSTLELGDSALYLCASSLVSGVVGELFFGEGSRLTVL.

This clonotype was detected a few times. V gene TRBV27 combines with J gene TRBJ1-1; the D gene is possibly TRBD1 (6 bases). Trimming shortened V by 3 bases and J by 7 bases, and 21 bases separated the two germline ends. The CDR3 contains 16 residues. Germline-derived CDR1 and CDR2 are MNHEY and SMNVEV (reference sequence). The CDR3 region is CASSFRGRGGWGEAFF. The CDR3 region has the DNA TGTGCCAGCAGTTTCAGGGGACGAGGGGGATGGGGTGAAGCTTTCTTT.

In this sample, this clonotype turned up a few times. The genes are TRBV11-2 and TRBJ2-3; TRBD1 agrees at 7 bases. V dropped 5 bases and J dropped 2; count of bases not matched to a gene: 7. Germline V gene lookup returns CDR1 SGHAT and CDR2 FQNNGV. The CDR3 extends over 15 amino acids. The CDR3 DNA is TGTGCCAGCAGCGTAGGGGGCCAACACACAGATACGCAGTATTTT. Amino acids: CASSVGGQHTDTQYF. Full variable domain (remainder filled in from reference TRBV11-2 and TRBJ2-3): EAGVAQSPRYKIIEKRQSVAFWCNPISGHATLYWYQQILGQGPKLLIQFQNNGVVDDSQLPKDRFSAERLKGVDSTLKIQPAKLEDSAVYLCASSVGGQHTDTQYFGPGTRLTVL.

The rearrangement uses TRBV28 and TRBJ1-4; 8 nucleotides match TRBD1. Germline V gives CDR1 MDHEN, CDR2 SYDVKM. The CDR3 extends over 15 amino acids. V lost 6 bases, J lost 8 bases, and 11 bases stayed unmatched. The CDR3 is CASRGTQGAGEKLFF. CDR3 DNA: TGTGCCAGCAGGGGAACCCAGGGGGCCGGGGAAAAACTGTTTTTT.

This clonotype has at least ten counts. The rearrangement links TRBV7-2 to TRBJ1-2, with a possible D match to TRBD1 (5 bases). Germline V gene sequence: CDR1 SGHTA, CDR2 FQGNSA. This CDR3 spans 14 amino acids. V was shortened by 3 bases and J by 6 bases, with 14 bases between the two germline ends. The CDR3 DNA follows: TGTGCCAGCAGCTTGGGGGAGACATTAAATGGCTACACCTTC. Amino acids: CASSLGETLNGYTF.

The table lists this clonotype with a few counts. The CDR3 nucleotides read TGCAGTGCTAGAGATTTGGACAGGGTCAATCAGCCCCAGCATTTT. This encodes CSARDLDRVNQPQHF. The chain couples TRBV20-1 to TRBJ1-5, with 8 bases matching TRBD1. Germline V gene sequence: CDR1 DFQATT, CDR2 SNEGSKA (reference sequence). Unmatched junction bases numbered 4, after V lost 0 bases and J lost 3 bases. The CDR3 sequence is 15 residues long.

The V call is TRBV6-2 or TRBV6-3, the J call TRBJ2-7, with 7 positions matching TRBD2. V lost 2 bases and J lost 2; bases outside the gene matches: 6. This CDR3 spans 15 amino acids. Germline V gives CDR1 MNHEY, CDR2 SVGEGT. CDR3 sequence reads: CASSYGGGSPYEQYV. The DNA of the CDR3 is TGTGCCAGCAGTTACGGCGGGGGATCACCCTACGAGCAGTACGTC.

This clonotype showed up just once. J is TRBJ1-5 and V is TRBV19, with D maybe TRBD1 (6 bases). CDR1 and CDR2 from the germline V gene are LNHDA and SQIVND (reference sequence). Trimming shortened V by 10 bases and J by 0 bases, and 13 bases separated the two germline ends. This CDR3 has 14 amino acids. This chain's CDR3 is CATRRTVSNQPQHF. The DNA for the CDR3 is TGTGCCACCCGCCGGACAGTTAGCAATCAGCCCCAGCATTTT.

This clonotype was counted many times. The chain carries TRBV24-1 and TRBJ1-1; D might be TRBD1 (6 bases). CDR1 and CDR2 (germline): KGHDR, SFDVKD. The ends were cut back, 9 bases at V and 1 base at J, with 8 bases in the middle. This CDR3 contains 12 residues. Here the CDR3 DNA reads TGTGCCACCCAGACAGGGAACACTGAAGCTTTCTTT. Protein: CATQTGNTEAFF.

Only a few counts were recorded for this clonotype. The chain is built from TRBV29-1 and TRBJ2-7; tentatively, D is TRBD1 (5 bases). Per germline, CDR1 SQVTM and CDR2 ANQGSEA. There are 15 residues in the CDR3. The V end lost 5 bases, the J end lost 3 bases, and 20 bases lay between the germline ends. CDR3 protein: CSVLAQWQGRYEQYV. CDR3 sequence (DNA): TGCAGCGTTCTCGCGCAGTGGCAGGGCCGCTACGAGCAGTACGTC.

A few counts support this clonotype. In DNA form, the CDR3 reads TGTGCCAGCAGTTGGGGTGACAGCTCCTACGAGCAGTACGTC. Its protein is CASSWGDSSYEQYV. The V gene is TRBV12-3 or TRBV12-4, the J gene TRBJ2-7; tentative D call: TRBD1 (5 bases). This CDR3 contains 14 residues. V was pared by 4 bases and J by 0 bases, with 10 bases between.

This clonotype was seen only a few times. V and J are TRBV11-2 and TRBJ2-7, with D uncertain. Germline values: CDR1 SGHAT, CDR2 FQNNGV. Trimming removed 4 bases at V and 2 bases at J, with 3 bases between. CDR3 length equals 11 residues. CDR3 bases: TGTGCCAGCAGCTCAGCCTACGAGCAGTACTTC. As protein: CASSSAYEQYF.

The chain joins TRBV2 to TRBJ2-7; perhaps TRBD1 as D (6 bases). Trimming pared 8 bases from V and 0 bases from J, leaving 14 bases between. CDR3 length equals 14 residues. CDR1 and CDR2 (germline): SNHLY, FYNNEI. The CDR3 coding sequence is TGTGCCAGCTGGGCCGGGACAAGCTCCTACGAGCAGTACGTC. This sequence encodes CASWAGTSSYEQYV.

The V call is TRBV14, the J call TRBJ2-3; D not resolved. Between the trimmed V and J ends, which lost 3 bases and 6 bases, there was a span of 13 bases. Germline V lookup: CDR1 SGHDN, CDR2 FVKESK. CDR3 size: 14 residues. CDR3 coding DNA: TGTGCCAGCAGCCAGGTCGGCCTTTGGGATACGCAGTATTTT. Protein: CASSQVGLWDTQYF.

A few counts support this clonotype. The chain combines TRBV6-2 or TRBV6-3 with TRBJ2-5, with a weak D call TRBD1 (5 bases). Trimming left V 8 bases short and J 5 bases short, with 12 bases between. CDR1 and CDR2 (germline): MNHEY, SVGEGT. The CDR3 totals 12 residues. The CDR3 region is CASGRGIETQYF. CDR3 sequence (DNA): TGTGCCAGCGGTAGGGGAATCGAGACCCAGTACTTC.

This clonotype was observed a few times. The chain carries TRBV14 and TRBJ1-2; D is ambiguous. CDR3 length: 15 amino acids. Trimming pared 0 bases from V and 3 bases from J, leaving 11 bases between. In germline, CDR1 is SGHDN, CDR2 FVKESK. The CDR3 region is CASSQDLKGYYGYTF. In DNA, the CDR3 is TGTGCCAGCAGCCAAGATCTGAAGGGCTACTATGGCTACACCTTC.

This clonotype was detected ten times or more. V gene TRBV20-1 combines with J gene TRBJ1-1; 9 positions match TRBD1. Trimming at V came to 0 bases and at J to 4 bases, leaving 18 bases not matched to a gene. This CDR3 has 19 residues. The germline CDR1 and CDR2 sequences are DFQATT and SNEGSKA (reference sequence). The CDR3 loop reads CSARDPQPGQGGGGTEAFF. The CDR3 bases are TGCAGTGCTAGAGACCCACAGCCGGGACAGGGAGGGGGGGGCACTGAAGCTTTCTTT.